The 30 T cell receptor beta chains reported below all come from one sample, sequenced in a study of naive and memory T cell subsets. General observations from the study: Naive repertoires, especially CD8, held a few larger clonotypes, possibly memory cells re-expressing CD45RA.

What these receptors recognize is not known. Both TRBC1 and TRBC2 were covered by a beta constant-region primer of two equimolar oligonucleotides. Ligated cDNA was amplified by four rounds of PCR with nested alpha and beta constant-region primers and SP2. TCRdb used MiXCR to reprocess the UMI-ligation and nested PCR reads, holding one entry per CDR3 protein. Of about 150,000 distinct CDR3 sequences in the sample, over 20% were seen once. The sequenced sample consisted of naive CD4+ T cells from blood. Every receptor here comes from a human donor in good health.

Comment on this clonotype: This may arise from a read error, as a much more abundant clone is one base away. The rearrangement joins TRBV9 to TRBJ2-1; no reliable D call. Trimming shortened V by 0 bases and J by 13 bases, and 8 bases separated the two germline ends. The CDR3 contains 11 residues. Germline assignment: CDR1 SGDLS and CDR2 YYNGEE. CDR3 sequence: CASSVGGDQFF. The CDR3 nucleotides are TGTGCCAGCAGCGTAGGCGGTGATCAGTTCTTC. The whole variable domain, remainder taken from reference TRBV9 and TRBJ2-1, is DSGVTQTPKHLITATGQRVTLRCSPRSGDLSVYWYQQSLDQGLQFLIQYYNGEERAKGNILERFSAQQFPDLHSELNLSSLELGDSALYFCASSVGGDQFFGPGTRLTVL.

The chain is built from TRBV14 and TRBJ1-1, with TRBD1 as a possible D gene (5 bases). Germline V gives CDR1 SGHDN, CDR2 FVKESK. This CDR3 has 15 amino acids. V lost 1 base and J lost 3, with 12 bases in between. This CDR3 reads CASSQVRGTDTEAFF. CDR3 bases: TGTGCCAGCAGCCAAGTGAGGGGTACGGACACTGAAGCTTTCTTT.

As DNA, the CDR3 is TGTGCCAGCTCACCAACTGAATTTAAGAGGACAGGCGAAGAATACGAGCAGTACTTC. This sequence encodes CASSPTEFKRTGEEYEQYF. V gene TRBV18 combines with J gene TRBJ2-7; 7 positions match TRBD1. V was clipped by 2 bases and J by 4 bases; unmatched bases: 20. CDR3 size: 19 residues. Germline V lookup: CDR1 KGHSH, CDR2 LQKENI.

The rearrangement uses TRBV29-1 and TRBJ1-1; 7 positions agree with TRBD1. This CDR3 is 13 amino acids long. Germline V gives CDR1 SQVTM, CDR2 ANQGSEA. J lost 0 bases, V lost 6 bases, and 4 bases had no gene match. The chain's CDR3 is CSVSTGMNTEAFF. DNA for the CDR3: TGCAGCGTCTCGACAGGGATGAACACTGAAGCTTTCTTT.

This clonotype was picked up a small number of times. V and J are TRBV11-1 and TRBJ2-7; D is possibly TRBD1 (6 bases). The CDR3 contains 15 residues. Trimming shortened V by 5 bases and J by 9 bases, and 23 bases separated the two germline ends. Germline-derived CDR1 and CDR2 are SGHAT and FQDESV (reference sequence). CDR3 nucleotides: TGTGCCAGCAGCCCTGAACGGGACATACCTCAGGGGCAGTACTTC. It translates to CASSPERDIPQGQYF.

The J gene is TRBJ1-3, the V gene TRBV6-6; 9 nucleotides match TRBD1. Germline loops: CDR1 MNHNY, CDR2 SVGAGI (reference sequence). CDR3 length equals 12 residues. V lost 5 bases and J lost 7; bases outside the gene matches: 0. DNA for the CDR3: TGTGCCAGCAGTGGACAGGGGAACACCATATATTTT. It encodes CASSGQGNTIYF.

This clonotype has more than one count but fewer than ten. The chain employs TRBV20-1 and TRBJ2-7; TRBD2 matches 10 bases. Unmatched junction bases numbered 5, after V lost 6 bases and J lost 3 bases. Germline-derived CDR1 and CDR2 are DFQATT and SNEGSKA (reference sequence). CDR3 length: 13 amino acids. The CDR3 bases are TGCAGTGCCCGGACTAGCGGCAACTACGAGCAGTACTTC. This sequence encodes CSARTSGNYEQYF.

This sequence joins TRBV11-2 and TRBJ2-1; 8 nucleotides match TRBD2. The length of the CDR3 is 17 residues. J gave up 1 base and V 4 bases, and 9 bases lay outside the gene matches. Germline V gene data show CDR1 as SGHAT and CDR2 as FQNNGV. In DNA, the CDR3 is TGTGCCAGCAGCTCCCGGGGGAGCGGGAGATCCTACAATGAGCAGTTCTTC. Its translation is CASSSRGSGRSYNEQFF.

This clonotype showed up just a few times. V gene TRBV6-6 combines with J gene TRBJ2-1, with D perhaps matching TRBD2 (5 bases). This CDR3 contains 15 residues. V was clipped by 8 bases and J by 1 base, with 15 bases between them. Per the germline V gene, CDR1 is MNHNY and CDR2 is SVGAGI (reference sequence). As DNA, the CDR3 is TGTGCCAGCCTTTACGGGGTAGGGTCCTACAATGAGCAGTTCTTC. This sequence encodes CASLYGVGSYNEQFF.

CDR3 coding DNA: TGTGCCAGCAGTCCCCGAACCCGACAGAAAGACTACGAGCAGTACTTC. It is translated as CASSPRTRQKDYEQYF. The rearrangement links TRBV28 to TRBJ2-7, with a weak D call TRBD1 (5 bases). The CDR3 consists of 16 residues. Trimming pared 5 bases from V and 3 bases from J, leaving 20 bases between. Germline V CDR1 and CDR2: MDHEN, SYDVKM.

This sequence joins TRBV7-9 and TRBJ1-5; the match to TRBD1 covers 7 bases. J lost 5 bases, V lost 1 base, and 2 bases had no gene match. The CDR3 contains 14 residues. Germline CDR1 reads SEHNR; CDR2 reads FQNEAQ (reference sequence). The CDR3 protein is CASSLGGGDQPQHF. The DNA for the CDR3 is TGTGCCAGCAGCTTAGGAGGGGGCGATCAGCCCCAGCATTTT.

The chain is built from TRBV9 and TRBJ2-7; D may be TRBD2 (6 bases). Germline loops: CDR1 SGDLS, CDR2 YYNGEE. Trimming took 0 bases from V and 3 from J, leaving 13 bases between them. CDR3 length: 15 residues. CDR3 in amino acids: CASSVGPGVIYEQYF. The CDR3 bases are TGTGCCAGCAGCGTAGGTCCGGGAGTGATCTACGAGCAGTACTTC.

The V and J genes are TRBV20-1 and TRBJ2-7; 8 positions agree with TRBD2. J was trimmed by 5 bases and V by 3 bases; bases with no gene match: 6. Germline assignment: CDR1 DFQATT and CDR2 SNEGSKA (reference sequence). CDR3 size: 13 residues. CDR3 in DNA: TGCAGTGCTAGTCCCAGCGGGAGAGACGAGCAGTACTTC. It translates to CSASPSGRDEQYF.

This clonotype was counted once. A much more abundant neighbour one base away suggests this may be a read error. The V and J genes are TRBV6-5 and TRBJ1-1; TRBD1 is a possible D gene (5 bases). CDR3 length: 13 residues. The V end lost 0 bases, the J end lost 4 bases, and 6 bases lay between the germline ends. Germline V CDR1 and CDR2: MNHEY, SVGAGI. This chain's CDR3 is CASSYSRGTEAFF. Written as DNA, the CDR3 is TGTGCCAGCAGTTACTCGAGGGGCACTGAAGCTTTCTTT.

For the CDR3, the DNA is TGTGCCAGCAGCTTCCAGGGGAGAACCGGGGAGCTGTTTTTT. It codes for CASSFQGRTGELFF. The V and J genes are TRBV13 and TRBJ2-2, with D maybe TRBD1 (6 bases). The germline V gene encodes CDR1 PRHDT and CDR2 FYEKMQ (reference sequence). V was pared by 3 bases and J by 5 bases, with 10 bases between. The CDR3 covers 14 residues.

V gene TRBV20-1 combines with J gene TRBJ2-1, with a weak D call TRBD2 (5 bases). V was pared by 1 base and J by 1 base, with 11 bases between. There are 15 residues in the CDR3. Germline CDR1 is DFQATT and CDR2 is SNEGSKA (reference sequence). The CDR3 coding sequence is TGCAGTGCTAGAGTGAGAGGGCGTTCCTACAATGAGCAGTTCTTC. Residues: CSARVRGRSYNEQFF.

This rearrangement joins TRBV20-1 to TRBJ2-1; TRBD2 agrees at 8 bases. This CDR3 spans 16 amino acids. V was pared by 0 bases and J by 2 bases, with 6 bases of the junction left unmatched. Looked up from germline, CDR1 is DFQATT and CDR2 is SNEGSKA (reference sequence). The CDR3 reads CSARDPTSGTYNEQFF. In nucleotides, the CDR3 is TGCAGTGCTAGAGATCCTACTAGCGGCACCTACAATGAGCAGTTCTTC.

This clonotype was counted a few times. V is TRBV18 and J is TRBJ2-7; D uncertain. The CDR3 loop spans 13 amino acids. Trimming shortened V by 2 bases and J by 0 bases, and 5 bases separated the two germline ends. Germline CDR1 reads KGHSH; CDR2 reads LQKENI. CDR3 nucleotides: TGTGCCAGCTCACCAGGGCACTCCTACGAGCAGTACTTC. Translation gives CASSPGHSYEQYF.

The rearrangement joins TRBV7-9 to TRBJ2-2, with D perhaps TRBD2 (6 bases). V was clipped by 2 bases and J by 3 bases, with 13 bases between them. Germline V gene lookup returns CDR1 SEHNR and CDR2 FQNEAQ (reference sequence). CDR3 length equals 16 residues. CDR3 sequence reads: CASSLRGFADTGELFF. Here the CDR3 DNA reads TGTGCCAGCAGCTTACGGGGGTTCGCGGACACCGGGGAGCTGTTTTTT.

CDR3 sequence reads: CSASREAVTDTQYF. CDR3 coding DNA: TGCAGTGCTTCCAGGGAAGCGGTCACAGATACGCAGTATTTT. The chain combines TRBV20-1 with TRBJ2-3; the D call may be TRBD1 or TRBD2 (5 bases each). The CDR3 is made up of 14 amino acids. Germline V gene sequence: CDR1 DFQATT, CDR2 SNEGSKA (reference sequence). V was trimmed by 5 bases and J by 2 bases, leaving 14 bases between them.

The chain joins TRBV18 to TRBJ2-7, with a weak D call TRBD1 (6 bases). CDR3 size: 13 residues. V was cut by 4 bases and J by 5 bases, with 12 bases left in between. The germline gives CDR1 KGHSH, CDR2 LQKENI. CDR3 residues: CASSRQGFDEQYF. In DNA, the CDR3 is TGTGCCAGCTCACGGCAGGGGTTCGACGAGCAGTACTTC.

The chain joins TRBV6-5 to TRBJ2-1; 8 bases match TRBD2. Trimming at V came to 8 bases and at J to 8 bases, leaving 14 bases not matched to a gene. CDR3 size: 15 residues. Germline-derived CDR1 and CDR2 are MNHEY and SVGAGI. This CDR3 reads CASGSSGGPIDEQFF. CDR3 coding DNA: TGTGCCAGCGGGTCGTCGGGAGGGCCTATCGATGAGCAGTTCTTC.

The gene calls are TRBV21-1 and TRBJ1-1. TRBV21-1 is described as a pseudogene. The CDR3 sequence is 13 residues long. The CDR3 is CASSKGSSTEAFF. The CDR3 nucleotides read TGTGCCAGCAGCAAAGGTTCTAGCACTGAAGCTTTCTTT.

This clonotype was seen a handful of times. The CDR3 here is CASSLDSSGSSYNSPLHF. In nucleotides, the CDR3 is TGTGCCAGCAGCTTAGATAGCTCTGGTAGCTCCTATAATTCACCCCTCCACTTT. The V and J genes are TRBV7-6 and TRBJ1-6; D not certain. Germline V gives CDR1 SGHVS, CDR2 FNYEAQ. V was pared by 1 base and J by 0 bases, with 13 bases between. The CDR3 is 18 amino acids.

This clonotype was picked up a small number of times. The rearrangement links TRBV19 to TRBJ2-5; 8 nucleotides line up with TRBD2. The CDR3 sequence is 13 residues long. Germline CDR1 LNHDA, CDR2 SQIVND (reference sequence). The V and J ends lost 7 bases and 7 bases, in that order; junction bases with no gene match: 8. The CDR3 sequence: CASTPGLGGTQYF. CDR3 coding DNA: TGTGCCAGTACGCCGGGACTAGGAGGGACCCAGTACTTC.

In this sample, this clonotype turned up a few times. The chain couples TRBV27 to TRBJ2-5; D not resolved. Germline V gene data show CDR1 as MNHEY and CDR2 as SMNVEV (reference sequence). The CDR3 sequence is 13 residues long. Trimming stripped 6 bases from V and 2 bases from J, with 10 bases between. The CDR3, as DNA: TGTGCCAGCAGAGATCACGGACAAGAGACCCAGTACTTC. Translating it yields CASRDHGQETQYF.

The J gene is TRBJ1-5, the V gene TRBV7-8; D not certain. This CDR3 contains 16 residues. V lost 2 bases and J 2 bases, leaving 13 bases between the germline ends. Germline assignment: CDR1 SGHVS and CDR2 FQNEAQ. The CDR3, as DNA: TGTGCCAGCAGCTTATTGGGCGGCGGTGGCAATCAGCCCCAGCATTTT. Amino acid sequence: CASSLLGGGGNQPQHF.

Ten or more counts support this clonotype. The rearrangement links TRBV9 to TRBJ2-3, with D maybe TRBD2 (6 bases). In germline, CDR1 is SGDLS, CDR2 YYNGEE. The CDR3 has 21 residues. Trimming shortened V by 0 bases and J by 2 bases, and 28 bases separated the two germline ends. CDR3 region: CASSVATRRWGSSGNTDTQYF. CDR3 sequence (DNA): TGTGCCAGCAGCGTAGCTACTAGGAGGTGGGGGAGTAGCGGAAACACAGATACGCAGTATTTT.

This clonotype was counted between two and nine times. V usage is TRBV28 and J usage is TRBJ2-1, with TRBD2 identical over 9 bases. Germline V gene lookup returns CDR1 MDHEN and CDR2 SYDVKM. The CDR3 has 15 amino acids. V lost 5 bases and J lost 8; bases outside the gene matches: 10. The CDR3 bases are TGTGCCAGCAGTCCAAGCGGGAGGTGGTCTTATGAGCAGTTCTTC. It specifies CASSPSGRWSYEQFF.

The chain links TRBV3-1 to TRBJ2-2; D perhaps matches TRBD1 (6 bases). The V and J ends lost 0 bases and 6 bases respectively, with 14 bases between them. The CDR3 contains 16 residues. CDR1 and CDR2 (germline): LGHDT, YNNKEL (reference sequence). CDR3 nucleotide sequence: TGTGCCAGCAGCCAAGATGAAGGGGGTCCCCCCGGGGAGCTGTTTTTT. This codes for CASSQDEGGPPGELFF.